Below, 5 T cell receptor beta chains from the same sample are listed, as sequenced in a study of read filtering for tumor transcriptome and immune sequencing. This library used 300 to 450 ng RNA and molecular barcoded adaptors spanning alpha/delta and beta/gamma chains. TCRdb re-derived calls from the reads in MiXCR, one entry per CDR3 protein. The profile shows 130,000 or so distinct CDR3 sequences, around 13% of them singletons. Sequencing input: a population of CD138-negative cells sorted from bone marrow. The receptors were sampled from a donor at least 40 years old with multiple myeloma.

This clonotype was seen at least ten times. The rearrangement joins TRBV3-1 to TRBJ2-1; D may be TRBD2 (5 bases). V was pared by 1 base and J by 2 bases, with 12 bases between. The CDR3 contains 16 residues. CDR1 and CDR2 from the germline V gene are LGHDT and YNNKEL (reference sequence). For the CDR3, the DNA is TGTGCCAGCAGCCAAGGGGAGCGACCCCCCTACAATGAGCAGTTCTTC. It encodes CASSQGERPPYNEQFF.

This clonotype has ten or more counts. V and J are TRBV4-1 and TRBJ1-1, with 11 nucleotides matching TRBD1. Germline CDR1 and CDR2: MGHRA and YSYEKL. The CDR3 consists of 17 residues. Germline trimming cut 1 base from V and 5 bases from J; bases unmatched to any gene: 9. As DNA, the CDR3 is TGCGCCAGCAGCCAAGGGTGGACAGGGGGCAAAGGGACTGAAGCTTTCTTT. Residues: CASSQGWTGGKGTEAFF.

This clonotype appeared a few times. The rearrangement uses TRBV19 and TRBJ2-4; 9 bases are shared with TRBD2. This CDR3 contains 15 residues. Looked up from germline, CDR1 is LNHDA and CDR2 is SQIVND (reference sequence). After removal of 4 bases from V and 5 bases from J, the junction contained 6 bases not matched to a gene. CDR3 in amino acids: CASSNGRGGQNIQYF. The DNA for the CDR3 is TGTGCCAGTAGTAATGGGCGGGGGGGCCAAAACATTCAGTACTTC. The full variable domain, in which reference TRBV19 and TRBJ2-4 provide the parts outside the CDR3, is DGGITQSPKYLFRKEGQNVTLSCEQNLNHDAMYWYRQDPGQGLRLIYYSQIVNDFQKGDIAEGYSVSREKKESFPLTVTSAQKNPTAFYLCASSNGRGGQNIQYFGAGTRLSVL.

A word on this clonotype: This clone may be a read error of a much larger clone one base away. V and J are TRBV20-1 and TRBJ2-3; D is ambiguous. The DNA matches TRBJ1-5 better at its end, which makes the J call doubtful. There are 17 residues in the CDR3. CDR1 and CDR2 from the germline V gene are DFQATT and SNEGSKA (reference sequence). The DNA for the CDR3 is TGCAGTGCTAGAGATTGGACTAGCGGAGGGCTGGTGGATACGCAGCATTTT. It yields the protein CSARDWTSGGLVDTQHF.

Notes on this clonotype: This may come from a read error, since a much larger clone is one base off. The rearrangement links TRBV4-1 to TRBJ2-3, with D uncertain. The CDR3 loop spans 13 amino acids. Per germline, CDR1 MGHRA and CDR2 YSYEKL. The CDR3 here is CAGSQDPTDTQYF. The CDR3 bases are TGCGCCGGCAGCCAAGATCCGACGGATACGCAGTATTTT.